The clone carrying this TCR beta chain has more than one count but fewer than ten. Its antigen is still unknown. Time point here: newly diagnosed GD, antithyroid drugs for less than 3 months. The TCR library used RNA extracted from PBMCs. Patient provenance is recorded as an endocrinology department in Xi'an, China. The CDR3 spans 16 residues. Germline-derived CDR1 and CDR2 are ENHRY and SYGVKD. V dropped 6 bases and J dropped 4; count of bases not matched to a gene: 10. This specimen comes from a study of regulatory T cells in long-lasting Graves disease. Whole-study findings and limits: Persistent disease showed a preference for TRBV28, TRBJ1-2 and TRBJ2-5. Persistent patients had a count of shared public clonotypes (2,741) that exceeded that of new patients (roughly 1,000).

Assembly of TCR beta libraries relied on iRepertoire HTBI primers together with Arm-PCR of CDR3 regions. TCRdb recomputed calls from the multiplex PCR reads with MiXCR, one row per CDR3 protein. The data contain about 240,000 distinct CDR3 sequences, about 19% of them singletons. The chain uses TRBV10-3 and TRBJ2-3, with 10 nucleotides matching TRBD2. The starting material was peripheral blood mononuclear cells (PBMCs), obtained at new diagnosis, from a patient treated with antithyroid drugs. The source of this sequence is a female donor with Graves disease. CDR3 protein: CAISLGLARGADTQYF. The CDR3 DNA sequence: TGTGCCATCAGCCTGGGACTAGCGAGAGGCGCAGATACGCAGTATTTT.